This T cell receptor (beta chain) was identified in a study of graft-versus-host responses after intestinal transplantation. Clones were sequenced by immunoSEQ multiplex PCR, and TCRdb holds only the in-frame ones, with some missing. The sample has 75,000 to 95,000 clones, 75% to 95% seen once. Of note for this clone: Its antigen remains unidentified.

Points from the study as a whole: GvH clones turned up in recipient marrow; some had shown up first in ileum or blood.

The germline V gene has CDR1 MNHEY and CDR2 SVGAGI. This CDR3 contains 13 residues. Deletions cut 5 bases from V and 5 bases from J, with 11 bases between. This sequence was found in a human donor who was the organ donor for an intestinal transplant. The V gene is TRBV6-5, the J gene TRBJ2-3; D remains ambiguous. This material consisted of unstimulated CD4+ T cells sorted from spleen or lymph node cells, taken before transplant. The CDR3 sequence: CASSRDPVDTQYF. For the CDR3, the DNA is TGTGCCAGCAGTCGAGATCCTGTAGATACGCAGTATTTT.